This T cell receptor beta chain was sequenced during a study of T cell responses to AZD1222 COVID-19 vaccine. Some clones are missing from TCRdb's copy, which holds only in-frame ones; the method was immunoSEQ multiplex PCR. Among over 100,000 clones listed, about nine tenths were seen once. Trimming shortened V by 0 bases and J by 4 bases, and 8 bases separated the two germline ends. The CDR3 runs 14 residues. In germline, CDR1 is SGDLS, CDR2 YYNGEE. This sequence was found in an adult in good health. This sequence joins TRBV9 and TRBJ1-3; D might be TRBD1 (5 bases). This material consisted of peripheral blood, taken on day 0 of AZD1222 vaccination. This CDR3 reads CASSVERGGNTIYF. The CDR3 region has the DNA TGTGCCAGCAGCGTAGAGCGGGGGGGAAACACCATATATTTT.